The 21 T cell receptor beta chains presented below share a single source sample, sequenced in a study of blood T cell repertoires in COVID-19. Some clones are missing from TCRdb's copy, which holds only in-frame ones; the method was immunoSEQ multiplex PCR. The sample holds about 99,000 clones, roughly 82% seen once. Sequenced input: peripheral blood. The receptors were sampled from a man aged 60-69 years with acute or convalescent COVID-19.

The V call is TRBV2, the J call TRBJ2-3, with 7 bases that match TRBD2. J lost 2 bases, V lost 6 bases, and 2 bases had no gene match. CDR1 and CDR2 from the germline V gene are SNHLY and FYNNEI. The CDR3 loop spans 13 amino acids. CDR3 amino acids: CASRGDYTDTQYF. CDR3 DNA: TGTGCCAGCAGGGGGGACTACACAGATACGCAGTATTTT.

CDR3 protein: CASSSNRQAFYNEQFF. CDR3 bases: TGTGCCAGCAGTTCGAACAGACAGGCCTTTTACAATGAGCAGTTCTTC. The J gene is TRBJ2-1, the V gene TRBV28, with D tentatively TRBD1 (6 bases). Looked up from germline, CDR1 is MDHEN and CDR2 is SYDVKM. Between the trimmed V and J ends, which lost 4 bases and 4 bases, there was a span of 17 bases. The CDR3 runs to 16 residues.

This chain joins TRBV5-5 and TRBJ2-5; 8 bases map to TRBD2. Germline CDR1 SGHKS, CDR2 YYEKEE (reference sequence). This CDR3 has 15 amino acids. V dropped 4 bases and J dropped 8; count of bases not matched to a gene: 13. The CDR3 spells CASSPSGGEKRTQYF. The CDR3 region has the DNA TGTGCCAGCAGCCCTTCCGGGGGGGAGAAGAGAACCCAGTACTTC.

The rearrangement joins TRBV6-5 to TRBJ1-1; D is perhaps TRBD1 (6 bases). V was shortened by 6 bases and J by 7 bases, with 12 bases between the two germline ends. The germline gives CDR1 MNHEY, CDR2 SVGAGI. CDR3 length: 12 residues. CDR3 sequence: CASSWGRYEAFF. The CDR3 bases are TGTGCCAGCAGCTGGGGGCGGTATGAAGCTTTCTTT.

The genes are TRBV3-1 (or the pseudogene TRBV3-2) and TRBJ1-2, with D uncertain. This CDR3 has 17 residues. Per germline, CDR1 LGHDT and CDR2 YNNKEL (reference sequence). V dropped 1 base and J dropped 0 bases, with 15 bases sitting between them. The CDR3 nucleotides are TGTGCCAGCAGCCAAGCCCTCCCCGGGAAAACTAACTATGGCTACACCTTC. It codes for CASSQALPGKTNYGYTF.

This chain links TRBV9 with TRBJ1-2; TRBD1 is a possible D gene (5 bases). CDR1 is SGDLS and CDR2 is YYNGEE in the germline V gene. With 4 bases removed from V and 1 base from J, the gap between germline ends came to 11 bases. This CDR3 comprises 14 residues. The CDR3 DNA reads TGTGCCAGCAGCCCCGGACAAAATAACTATGGCTACACCTTC. Its translation is CASSPGQNNYGYTF.

The chain has TRBV18 and TRBJ2-1; weak D call: TRBD2 (6 bases). This CDR3 has 15 residues. V shed 6 bases and J shed 3 bases, with 15 bases lying between them. Germline CDR1 KGHSH, CDR2 LQKENI. The CDR3 is CASSLGAGNYNEQFF. DNA for the CDR3: TGTGCCAGCTCGCTAGGAGCGGGCAACTACAATGAGCAGTTCTTC.

The rearrangement uses TRBV9 and TRBJ2-5; D gene ambiguous. With 3 bases removed from V and 4 bases from J, the gap between germline ends came to 10 bases. Germline values: CDR1 SGDLS, CDR2 YYNGEE. This CDR3 contains 13 residues. In DNA form, the CDR3 reads TGTGCCAGCAGCGCCCCCGCAGGAGAGACCCAGTACTTC. As protein: CASSAPAGETQYF. The complete variable domain, with remaining parts taken from reference TRBV9 and TRBJ2-5, reads DSGVTQTPKHLITATGQRVTLRCSPRSGDLSVYWYQQSLDQGLQFLIQYYNGEERAKGNILERFSAQQFPDLHSELNLSSLELGDSALYFCASSAPAGETQYFGPGTRLLVL.

This clone was seen once. The J gene is TRBJ1-6, the V gene TRBV27, with TRBD1 identical over 7 bases. The germline CDR1 and CDR2 sequences are MNHEY and SMNVEV (reference sequence). There are 15 residues in the CDR3. With V trimmed by 6 bases and J by 7 bases, 9 bases remained unmatched. This CDR3 is CASRGRQGHNSPLHF. The CDR3 DNA reads TGTGCCAGCAGGGGGAGACAGGGTCACAATTCACCCCTCCACTTT.

This chain links TRBV12-3 or TRBV12-4 with TRBJ1-2; a possible D gene is TRBD1 (6 bases). The CDR3 loop spans 13 amino acids. Trimming removed 5 bases from V and 4 bases from J, with 11 bases in between. The CDR3 protein is CASSPTGGYGYTF. In DNA form, the CDR3 reads TGTGCCAGCAGTCCGACAGGCGGCTATGGCTACACCTTC.

CDR3 bases: TGTGCCAGCAGCTTAGGGGTCCGGGAATCCTACAATGAGCAGTTCTTC. Translating it yields CASSLGVRESYNEQFF. The chain links TRBV7-9 to TRBJ2-1; a possible D gene is TRBD2 (5 bases). Trimming stripped 1 base from V and 1 base from J, with 11 bases between. The germline V gene has CDR1 SEHNR and CDR2 FQNEAQ (reference sequence). CDR3 length: 16 residues.

The rearrangement joins TRBV19 to TRBJ2-2, with 7 positions matching TRBD1. The CDR3 is 15 amino acids. Germline-derived CDR1 and CDR2 are LNHDA and SQIVND (reference sequence). Trimming took 8 bases from V and 4 from J; bases not matched to a gene: 10. Written as DNA, the CDR3 is TGTGCCAGTTGGGGACAGAGGAAAGCCACCGGGGAGCTGTTTTTT. Amino acid sequence: CASWGQRKATGELFF.

The chain carries TRBV7-3 and TRBJ2-2; D is perhaps TRBD2 (5 bases). The germline CDR1 and CDR2 sequences are SGHTA and FQGTGA. Trimming stripped 3 bases from V and 0 bases from J, with 11 bases between. The CDR3 is 16 residues long. In DNA form, the CDR3 reads TGTGCCAGCAGCTTGTTTTCGGGGTCGAACACCGGGGAGCTGTTTTTT. Protein sequence: CASSLFSGSNTGELFF.

In this sample, this clone turned up a few times. This CDR3 reads CASSLTSDRHYNEQFF. The CDR3 DNA reads as TGTGCCAGCAGCTTAACTTCGGACAGGCACTACAATGAGCAGTTCTTC. The gene calls are TRBV7-2 and TRBJ2-1; 7 positions agree with TRBD1. This CDR3 region has 16 residues. CDR1 and CDR2 (germline): SGHTA, FQGNSA. V was pared by 2 bases and J by 3 bases, with 7 bases of the junction left unmatched.

The rearrangement uses TRBV5-1 and TRBJ2-2; 9 bases map to TRBD1. There are 15 residues in the CDR3. Germline CDR1 reads SGHRS; CDR2 reads YFSETQ. V lost 3 bases and J lost 3; bases outside the gene matches: 3. CDR3 nucleotides: TGCGCCAGCAGCTCGGGACAGGGAGACACCGGGGAGCTGTTTTTT. It is translated as CASSSGQGDTGELFF.

A few counts support this clone. This chain uses TRBV27 with TRBJ2-1; 9 nucleotides align to TRBD2. This CDR3 has 17 amino acids. Germline V gene lookup returns CDR1 MNHEY and CDR2 SMNVEV (reference sequence). J gave up 1 base and V 6 bases, and 10 bases lay outside the gene matches. The CDR3 spells CASRHRSGRLSYNEQFF. The CDR3 bases are TGTGCCAGCAGACATCGTAGCGGGAGATTGTCCTACAATGAGCAGTTCTTC.

V gene TRBV2 combines with J gene TRBJ1-1, with a weak D call TRBD1 (6 bases). CDR1 is SNHLY and CDR2 is FYNNEI in the germline V gene. This CDR3 region has 12 residues. Trimming pared 7 bases from V and 1 base from J, leaving 7 bases between. CDR3 region: CASKQGNTEAFF. The CDR3 region has the DNA TGTGCCAGCAAACAGGGGAACACTGAAGCTTTCTTT.

The rearrangement links TRBV29-1 to TRBJ2-1, with D perhaps TRBD2 (6 bases). Trimming shortened V by 4 bases and J by 5 bases, and 9 bases separated the two germline ends. Germline V gene data show CDR1 as SQVTM and CDR2 as ANQGSEA. The CDR3 contains 12 residues. CDR3 in DNA: TGCAGCGTTGGACTAGTTGACAATGAGCAGTTCTTC. Translated, it gives CSVGLVDNEQFF.

The genes are TRBV28 and TRBJ1-5; D not certain. Trimming cost V 9 bases and J 1 base, with 19 bases left between them. Germline assignment: CDR1 MDHEN and CDR2 SYDVKM. The CDR3 loop spans 16 amino acids. The CDR3 reads CARWVSPGRSNQPQHF. For the CDR3, the DNA is TGTGCCAGATGGGTGTCACCCGGGAGAAGCAATCAGCCCCAGCATTTT.

The chain employs TRBV6-2 or TRBV6-3 and TRBJ2-7; 7 nucleotides match TRBD1. Germline V lookup: CDR1 MNHEY, CDR2 SVGEGT. J gave up 5 bases and V 7 bases, and 11 bases lay outside the gene matches. This CDR3 comprises 14 residues. The CDR3 DNA reads TGTGCCAGCACCCCGGCCGGGACAGCCCACGAGCAGTACTTC. Translating it yields CASTPAGTAHEQYF.

The chain recombines TRBV10-1 with TRBJ1-5, with unresolved D. V lost 0 bases and J lost 7, with 4 bases in between. The CDR3 contains 12 residues. Per germline, CDR1 WNHNN and CDR2 SYGVQD (reference sequence). The CDR3 sequence: CASSESSQPQHF. CDR3 in DNA: TGCGCCAGCAGTGAGTCGAGCCAGCCCCAGCATTTT.